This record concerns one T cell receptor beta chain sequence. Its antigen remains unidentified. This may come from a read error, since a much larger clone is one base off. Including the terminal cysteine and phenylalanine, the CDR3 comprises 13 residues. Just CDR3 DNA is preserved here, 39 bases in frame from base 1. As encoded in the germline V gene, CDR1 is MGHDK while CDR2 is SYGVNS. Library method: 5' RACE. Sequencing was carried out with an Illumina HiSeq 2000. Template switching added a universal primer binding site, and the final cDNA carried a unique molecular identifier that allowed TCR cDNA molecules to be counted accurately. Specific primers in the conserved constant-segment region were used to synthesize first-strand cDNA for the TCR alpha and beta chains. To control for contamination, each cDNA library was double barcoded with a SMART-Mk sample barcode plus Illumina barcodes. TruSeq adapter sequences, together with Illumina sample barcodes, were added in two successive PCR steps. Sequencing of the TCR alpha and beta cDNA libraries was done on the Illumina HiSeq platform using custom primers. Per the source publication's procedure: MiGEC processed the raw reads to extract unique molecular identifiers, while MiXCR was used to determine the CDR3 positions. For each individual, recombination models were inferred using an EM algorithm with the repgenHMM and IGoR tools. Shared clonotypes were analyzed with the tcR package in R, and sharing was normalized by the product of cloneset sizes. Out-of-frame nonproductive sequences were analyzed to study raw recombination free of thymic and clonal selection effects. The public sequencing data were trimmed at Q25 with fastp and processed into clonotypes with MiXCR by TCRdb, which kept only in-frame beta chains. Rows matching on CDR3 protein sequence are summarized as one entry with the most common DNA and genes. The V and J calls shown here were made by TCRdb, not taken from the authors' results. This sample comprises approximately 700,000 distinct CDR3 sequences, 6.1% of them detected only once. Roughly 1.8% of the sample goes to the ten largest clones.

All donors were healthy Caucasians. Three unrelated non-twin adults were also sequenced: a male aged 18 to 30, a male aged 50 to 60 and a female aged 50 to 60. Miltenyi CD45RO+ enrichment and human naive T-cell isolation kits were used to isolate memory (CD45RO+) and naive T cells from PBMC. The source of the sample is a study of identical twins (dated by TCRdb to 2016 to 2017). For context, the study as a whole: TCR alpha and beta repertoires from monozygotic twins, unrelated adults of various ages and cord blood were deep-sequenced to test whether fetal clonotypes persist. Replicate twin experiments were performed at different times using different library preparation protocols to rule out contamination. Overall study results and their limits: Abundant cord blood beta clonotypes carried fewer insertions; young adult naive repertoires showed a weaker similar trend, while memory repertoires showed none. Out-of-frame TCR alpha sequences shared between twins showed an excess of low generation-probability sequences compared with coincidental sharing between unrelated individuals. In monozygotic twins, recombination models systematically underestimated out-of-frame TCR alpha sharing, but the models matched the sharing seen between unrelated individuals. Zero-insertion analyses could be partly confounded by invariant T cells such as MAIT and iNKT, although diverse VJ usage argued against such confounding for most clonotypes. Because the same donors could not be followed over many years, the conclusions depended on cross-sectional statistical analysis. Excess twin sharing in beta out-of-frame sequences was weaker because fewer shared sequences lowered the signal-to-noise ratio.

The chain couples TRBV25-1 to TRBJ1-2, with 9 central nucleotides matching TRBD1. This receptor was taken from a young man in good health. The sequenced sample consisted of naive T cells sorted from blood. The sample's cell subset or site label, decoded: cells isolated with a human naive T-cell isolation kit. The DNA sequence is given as TGTGCCAGCAGTCTCACAGGGGGCGGTGGCCACACCTTC. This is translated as CASSLTGGGGHTF.